The sequence of this TCR beta chain was determined in a study of cytomegalovirus exposure and HLA in healthy donors. The CDR3 is made up of 11 amino acids. With 10 bases clipped from V and 14 bases from J, the junction kept 7 bases outside the gene matches. In germline, CDR1 is SEHNR, CDR2 FQNEAQ (reference sequence). The PCR made use of 60 Vbeta and 13 Jbeta primers. Libraries were prepared by immunoSEQ multiplex PCR; TCRdb keeps only in-frame clonotypes and omits some of them. This table holds 140,000 to 150,000 clones, 76% found once. The chain links TRBV7-9 to TRBJ2-1, with 11 bases identical to TRBD2. The source is a woman in her thirties or forties in good health and CMV-seronegative. Sequencing was done on a sample of PBMCs. This chain's CDR3 is CATTSGNGKFF. The CDR3, as DNA: TGTGCCACGACTAGCGGGAACGGGAAGTTCTTC.